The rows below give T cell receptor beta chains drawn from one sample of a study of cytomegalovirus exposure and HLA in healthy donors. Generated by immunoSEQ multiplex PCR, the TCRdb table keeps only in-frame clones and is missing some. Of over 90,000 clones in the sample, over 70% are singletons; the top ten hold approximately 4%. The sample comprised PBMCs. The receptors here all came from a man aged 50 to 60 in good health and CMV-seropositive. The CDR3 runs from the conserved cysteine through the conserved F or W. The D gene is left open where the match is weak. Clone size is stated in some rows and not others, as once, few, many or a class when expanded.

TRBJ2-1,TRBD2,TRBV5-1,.,TGCGCCAGCAGCTTGGGGCTAGCGGACTACAATGAGCAGTTCTTC,CASSLGLADYNEQFF
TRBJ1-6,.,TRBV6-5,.,TGTGCCAGCAGTTACTCGGCCAATTCACCCCTCCACTTT,CASSYSANSPLHF
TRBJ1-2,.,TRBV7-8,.,TGTGCCAGCAGCTTGAGCGCAGAGGGTTTGAGAGGCTACACCTTC,CASSLSAEGLRGYTF
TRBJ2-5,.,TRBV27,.,TGTGCCAGCCAGAAAAACGCCCAACACAGCCTCGGGACCCAGTACTTC,CASQKNAQHSLGTQYF
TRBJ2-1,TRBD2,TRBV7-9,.,TGTGCCAGCAGCCAACTAGCGGGGCTCTACAATGAGCAGTTCTTC,CASSQLAGLYNEQFF
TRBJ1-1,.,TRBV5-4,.,TGTGCCAGCAGCTTGGGGACAGCTTACGATGAAGCTTTCTTT,CASSLGTAYDEAFF
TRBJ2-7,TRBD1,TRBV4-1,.,TGCGCCAGCAGCCTCGTCGGGACAGGGTTTTTCGGCGAGCAGTACTTC,CASSLVGTGFFGEQYF
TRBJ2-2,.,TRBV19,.,TGTGCCAGTAGTATAATCCCGGCAGGGCTAAACACCGGGGAGCTGTTTTTT,CASSIIPAGLNTGELFF
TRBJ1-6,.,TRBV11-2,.,TGTGCCAGCAGGCGGGCCTTCAGGGGACGGCTTAATTCACCCCTCCACTTT,CASRRAFRGRLNSPLHF
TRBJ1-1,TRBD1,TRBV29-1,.,TGCAGCGCTGGGACAGGGGTTACTGAAGCTTTCTTT,CSAGTGVTEAFF
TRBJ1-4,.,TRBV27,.,TGTGCCAGCAGTCGACTTAGGGGGGGCTACGATGAAAAACTGTTTTTT,CASSRLRGGYDEKLFF
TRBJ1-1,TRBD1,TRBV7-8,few,TGTGCCAGCAGCACGGGACAGGGATACTCTGAAGCTTTCTTT,CASSTGQGYSEAFF
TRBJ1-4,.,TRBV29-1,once,TGCAGCGTGATACAGTCATCTAATGAAAAACTGTTTTTT,CSVIQSSNEKLFF
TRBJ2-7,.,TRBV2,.,TGTGCCAGCAGTGATCGGAGGGCCGGAGGTACAGCGAGTGGCGAGCAGTACTTC,CASSDRRAGGTASGEQYF
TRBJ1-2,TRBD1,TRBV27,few,TGTGCCAGCAGTTGGGGACAGGGGGGTTCCTTGAGCTATGGCTACACCTTC,CASSWGQGGSLSYGYTF
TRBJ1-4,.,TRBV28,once,TGTGCCAGCAGTGCCCTGACAGATCACGTCGGTGAAAAACTGTTTTTT,CASSALTDHVGEKLFF
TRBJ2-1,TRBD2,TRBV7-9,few,TGTGCCAGCAGCTTAAGCGGGGCGACCTACAATGAGCAGTTCTTC,CASSLSGATYNEQFF
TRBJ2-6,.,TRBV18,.,TGTGCCAGCTCACCCGGACAGCCTGGGGCCAACGTCCTGACTTTC,CASSPGQPGANVLTF
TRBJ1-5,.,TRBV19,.,TGTGCCAGTAGTATAGATCACAGACCCGGCTTTAGCAATCAGCCCCAGCATTTT,CASSIDHRPGFSNQPQHF
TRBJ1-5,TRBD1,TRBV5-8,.,TGTGCCAGCAGCACTGGACAGGTTAGCAATCAGCCCCAGCATTTT,CASSTGQVSNQPQHF
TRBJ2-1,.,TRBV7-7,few,TGTGCCAGCAGCCCACAGAGGGACAACAATGAGCAGTTCTTC,CASSPQRDNNEQFF
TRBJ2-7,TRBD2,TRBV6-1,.,TGTGCCAGTACCGGGACTAGCGGGTTCTACGAGCAGTACTTC,CASTGTSGFYEQYF
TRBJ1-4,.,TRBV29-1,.,TGCAGCGTTGAAGATCAAGAGGAGGTCTCGAGCGTTAGTTATGTGGGGAAACTGTTTTTT,CSVEDQEEVSSVSYVGKLFF
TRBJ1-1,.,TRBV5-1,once,TGCGCCAGCAGCTTGGCGACAGACGTGAACACTGAAGCTTTCTTT,CASSLATDVNTEAFF
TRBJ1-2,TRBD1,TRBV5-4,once,TGTGCCAGCAGCTTGGGGGAAGACAGGGGCTATGGCTACACCTTC,CASSLGEDRGYGYTF
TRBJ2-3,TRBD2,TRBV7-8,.,TGTGCCAGCATCGTGGGGGGAGGGCCTCTCTCAGATACGCAGTATTTT,CASIVGGGPLSDTQYF
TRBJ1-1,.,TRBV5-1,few,TGCGCCAGCAGCTCCAAACAGGGGAACACTGAAGCTTTCTTT,CASSSKQGNTEAFF
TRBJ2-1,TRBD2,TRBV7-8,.,TGTGCCAGCAGCTCTTGGACTAGCCGCAATGAGCAGTTCTTC,CASSSWTSRNEQFF
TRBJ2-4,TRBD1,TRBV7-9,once,TGTGCCAGCAGCCCCGGACAGGGGAACATTCAGTACTTC,CASSPGQGNIQYF
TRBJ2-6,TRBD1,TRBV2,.,TGTGCCAGCAAGGATGCCCGGGACAGGGTCGGGGCCAACGTCCTGACTTTC,CASKDARDRVGANVLTF
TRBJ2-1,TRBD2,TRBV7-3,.,TGTGCCAGCAGCCCACAACCCACTAGCGGGTCCTACAATGAGCAGTTCTTC,CASSPQPTSGSYNEQFF